This TCR beta chain appears in the sequencing data of a study of human T cells and chemical hapten exposure. This clonotype was counted between two and nine times. Indicated time point: patch test 2, 6 weeks after DPC sensitization. Treatment given: therapeutic diphenylcyclopropenone sensitization with weekly scalp DPC. CDR1 is SGHRS and CDR2 is YFSETQ in the germline V gene. The CDR3 has 15 residues. Germline trimming cut 4 bases from V and 5 bases from J; bases unmatched to any gene: 11. The library tagged each cDNA molecule with unique molecular identifiers. TCRdb recomputed calls from the RACE reads with MiXCR, one row per CDR3 protein. The table shows 100,000 or so distinct CDR3 sequences, with over 7.5% occurring only once.

The chain joins TRBV5-1 to TRBJ1-1; TRBD1 agrees at 7 bases. The input for sequencing was whole blood, taken in connection with sensitization to the hapten diphenylcyclopropenone (DPC). This clonotype was obtained from a woman aged 40 to 50 with alopecia areata. Some clones in this sample may be carry-over from other donors' samples. In DNA form, the CDR3 reads TGCGCCAGCAGCCCAAATACAGGGGTTGGGACTGAAGCTTTCTTT. It is translated as CASSPNTGVGTEAFF.